The rows below give T cell receptor beta chains drawn from one sample of a study of cytomegalovirus exposure and HLA in healthy donors. Sequencing was performed with immunoSEQ multiplex PCR; in TCRdb, only in-frame clones are kept and a portion is missing. The profile shows fewer than 250,000 clones, around 75% of them singletons. The sample taken for sequencing was PBMCs. The receptor source for this set is a male donor in good health and CMV-seropositive. The CDR3 runs from the conserved cysteine through the conserved F or W. A D gene is named only where the DNA matches it firmly. Rows may omit the clone size; those that give it use once, few, many or a size class.

DNA | CDR3 | size | J | D | V
TGTGCCAGCAGCCAGTCCCACTCGAGGGGTGGGACTAGCGGGAGGGGCGATGAGCAGTTCTTC | CASSQSHSRGGTSGRGDEQFF | NA | TRBJ2-1 | TRBD2 | TRBV4-2
TGTGCCAGCAGCGCCTTGCAGGGGCGAGGTAATTCACCCCTCCACTTT | CASSALQGRGNSPLHF | NA | TRBJ1-6 | NA | TRBV7-2
TGTGCCAGCAGTACAGCCCGCACCCAGTACTTC | CASSTARTQYF | NA | TRBJ2-5 | NA | TRBV5-6
TGTGCCAGCAGCCCGCCGGGACAGGATAACTATGGCTACACCTTC | CASSPPGQDNYGYTF | NA | TRBJ1-2 | TRBD1 | TRBV5-4
TGTGCCAGCAGCGGGAGGGACGACTATCAGCCCCAGCATTTT | CASSGRDDYQPQHF | few | TRBJ1-5 | NA | TRBV6-4
TGTGCCAGCAGCTTAAGCACAGGGAGGGGAAAACTGTTTTTT | CASSLSTGRGKLFF | NA | TRBJ1-4 | NA | TRBV7-2
TGCGCCAGCAGCTCGACAGGGGGCTCCTACGAGCAGTACTTC | CASSSTGGSYEQYF | NA | TRBJ2-7 | TRBD1 | TRBV5-1
TGTGCCAGCAGGGCAACAGGGTTAACCTACGAGCAGTACTTC | CASRATGLTYEQYF | NA | TRBJ2-7 | NA | TRBV6-1
TGTGCCAGCAGTCCGACAAGTGACTATGGCTACACCTTC | CASSPTSDYGYTF | NA | TRBJ1-2 | NA | TRBV6-5
TGCAGCGATCGGGACAGGAGAAACTATGGCTACACCTTC | CSDRDRRNYGYTF | NA | TRBJ1-2 | TRBD1 | TRBV29-1
TGTGCCAGCAGCTCAGGGGGGCCCCAAGAGACCCAGTACTTC | CASSSGGPQETQYF | NA | TRBJ2-5 | NA | TRBV5-4
TGTGCCAGCAGCCGGGGCGGGACAGGGCTAAATCAGCCCCAGCATTTT | CASSRGGTGLNQPQHF | NA | TRBJ1-5 | TRBD1 | TRBV13
TGTGCCTGGATAGGGCCAGCCAGGGGATACGAGCAGTACTTC | CAWIGPARGYEQYF | NA | TRBJ2-7 | NA | TRBV30
TGCGCCAGCAGCCAAGACGGGACAAACATTCGCCCTGGAAACACCATATATTTT | CASSQDGTNIRPGNTIYF | NA | TRBJ1-3 | NA | TRBV4-3
TGTGCCAGCAGTGGGGGCGACAGGGGCGGCTATGGCTACACCTTC | CASSGGDRGGYGYTF | NA | TRBJ1-2 | TRBD1 | TRBV6-1
TGTGCCAGCAGCGCCCCCGTGTTGGGACTAGCGGGAGGGCTCGGGGAGCTGTTTTTT | CASSAPVLGLAGGLGELFF | NA | TRBJ2-2 | TRBD2 | TRBV7-9
TGTGCCAGCAGGACCCGGTTGCTAGCGGTCGAGACCCAGTACTTC | CASRTRLLAVETQYF | NA | TRBJ2-5 | TRBD2 | TRBV2
TGCAGTGTGAGGGGCAGATCACAGGGTATATTC | CSVRGRSQGIF | NA | TRBJ1-1 | NA | TRBV20-1
TGTGCCAGCAGCTTGTTCAGGGCTGGGGCCAACGTCCTGACTTTC | CASSLFRAGANVLTF | NA | TRBJ2-6 | NA | TRBV5-4
TGTGCCAGCAGCAGCCGGGACAGAAATTCACCCCTCCACTTT | CASSSRDRNSPLHF | NA | TRBJ1-6 | TRBD1 | TRBV7-9
TGTGCCAGCAGTTTAACGGTCTCTAGCGGCTCCTACGAGCAGTACTTC | CASSLTVSSGSYEQYF | NA | TRBJ2-7 | TRBD2 | TRBV27
TGTGCCAGCAGCATGGGCCAATTTATGAACACTGAAGCTTTCTTT | CASSMGQFMNTEAFF | NA | TRBJ1-1 | NA | TRBV7-6
TGTGCCAGCAGCTTGCTGCAGGGGGAAGTCAGCTATGGCTACACCTTC | CASSLLQGEVSYGYTF | NA | TRBJ1-2 | TRBD1 | TRBV5-6
TGTGCCAGCAGCTTGGGCTCGAACACAGATACGCAGTATTTT | CASSLGSNTDTQYF | NA | TRBJ2-3 | NA | TRBV7-2
TGTGCCAGCAGCGTATCACCCTTGTGGCTAGCGGGAGGAGGCACAGATACGCAGTATTTT | CASSVSPLWLAGGGTDTQYF | once | TRBJ2-3 | TRBD2 | TRBV9
TGTGCCAGCAGCCTGTCCGGGACAGGGACCGAGCAGTACTTC | CASSLSGTGTEQYF | NA | TRBJ2-7 | TRBD1 | TRBV7-3
TGTGCCAGCAGCTTAAGGACTAGCGGGATAACCTACGAGCAGTACTTC | CASSLRTSGITYEQYF | NA | TRBJ2-7 | TRBD2 | TRBV7-2
TGTGCCAGCGCGGGTCAGGAGACCGGGGAGCTGTTTTTT | CASAGQETGELFF | NA | TRBJ2-2 | NA | TRBV7-6
TGTGCCAGCAGCGTAGACCTAGCGGGGAACGAGCAGTACTTC | CASSVDLAGNEQYF | NA | TRBJ2-7 | TRBD2 | TRBV9
TGTGCCAGCAGTGAAGCGGGGTCAACAGATACGCAGTATTTT | CASSEAGSTDTQYF | NA | TRBJ2-3 | TRBD2 | TRBV6-4
TGTGCCAGCAGCTTGGCTTTGGGAAGCGGAGGCTACACCTTC | CASSLALGSGGYTF | NA | TRBJ1-2 | NA | TRBV5-4
TGTGCCAGCAGCTTAGACATCGCCGGGGAGCTGTTTTTT | CASSLDIAGELFF | NA | TRBJ2-2 | NA | TRBV7-9
TGTTCCAGCAGCTTCATTGGGACTAGCCACTCCTACGAGCAGTACTTC | CSSSFIGTSHSYEQYF | NA | TRBJ2-7 | TRBD2 | TRBV7-9
TGTGCCAGCAGCTTGGCCCTAGCGGACACCGGGGAGCTGTTTTTT | CASSLALADTGELFF | NA | TRBJ2-2 | TRBD2 | TRBV5-4
TGTGCCAGCAAGGGGACAGGGGGCCCGAACACTGAAGCTTTCTTT | CASKGTGGPNTEAFF | NA | TRBJ1-1 | TRBD1 | TRBV6-5
TGTGCCAGCAGCTTTTACGGGATCGAGTACAATGAGCAGTTCTTC | CASSFYGIEYNEQFF | NA | TRBJ2-1 | NA | TRBV7-9